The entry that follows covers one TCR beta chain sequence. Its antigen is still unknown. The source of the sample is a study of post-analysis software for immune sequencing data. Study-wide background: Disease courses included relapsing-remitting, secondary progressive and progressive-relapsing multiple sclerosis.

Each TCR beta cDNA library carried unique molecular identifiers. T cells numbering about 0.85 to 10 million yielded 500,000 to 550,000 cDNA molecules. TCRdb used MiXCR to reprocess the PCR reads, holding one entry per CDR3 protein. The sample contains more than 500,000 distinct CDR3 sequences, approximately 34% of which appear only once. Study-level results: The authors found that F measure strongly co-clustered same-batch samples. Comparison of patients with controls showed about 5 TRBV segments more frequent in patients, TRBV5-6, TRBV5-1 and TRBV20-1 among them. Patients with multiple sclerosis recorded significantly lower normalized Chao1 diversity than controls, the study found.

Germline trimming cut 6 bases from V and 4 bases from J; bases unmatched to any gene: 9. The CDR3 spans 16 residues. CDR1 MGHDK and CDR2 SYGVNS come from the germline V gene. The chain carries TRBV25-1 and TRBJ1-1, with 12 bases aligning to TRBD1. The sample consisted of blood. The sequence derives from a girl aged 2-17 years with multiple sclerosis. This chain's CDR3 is CASSPGTGGVGTEAFF. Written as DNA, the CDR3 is TGTGCCAGCAGCCCCGGGACAGGGGGCGTTGGCACTGAAGCTTTCTTT.